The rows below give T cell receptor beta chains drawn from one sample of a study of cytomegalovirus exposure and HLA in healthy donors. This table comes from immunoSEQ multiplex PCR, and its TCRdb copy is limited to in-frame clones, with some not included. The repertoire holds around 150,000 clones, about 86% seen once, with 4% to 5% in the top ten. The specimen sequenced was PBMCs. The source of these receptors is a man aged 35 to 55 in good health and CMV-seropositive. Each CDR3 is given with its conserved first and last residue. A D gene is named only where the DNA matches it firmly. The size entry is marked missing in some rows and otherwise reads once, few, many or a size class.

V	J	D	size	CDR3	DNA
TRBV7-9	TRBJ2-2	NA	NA	CASSSPGTGELFF	TGTGCCAGCAGCTCCCCCGGGACCGGGGAGCTGTTTTTT
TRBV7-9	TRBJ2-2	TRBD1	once	CASSRRTGKNTGELFF	TGTGCCAGCAGCAGACGGACAGGGAAGAACACCGGGGAGCTGTTTTTT
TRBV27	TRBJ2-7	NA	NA	CASSPRFVSYEQYF	TGTGCCAGCAGTCCTCGGTTCGTTTCCTACGAGCAGTACTTC
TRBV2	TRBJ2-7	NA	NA	CASTSLPYEQYF	TGTGCCAGCACTAGTCTTCCCTACGAGCAGTACTTC
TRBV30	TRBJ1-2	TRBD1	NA	CAWSRRSLGTGGNGYTF	TGTGCCTGGAGTCGCAGGAGTCTTGGGACAGGGGGGAATGGCTACACCTTC
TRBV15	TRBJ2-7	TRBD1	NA	CATSRDRTSYEQYF	TGTGCCACCAGCAGGGACAGGACTTCCTACGAGCAGTACTTC
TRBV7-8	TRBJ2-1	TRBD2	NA	CASSSSPAGRNEQFF	TGTGCCAGCAGCTCCAGTCCAGCGGGGCGGAATGAGCAGTTCTTC
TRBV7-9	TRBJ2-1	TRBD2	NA	CASSLSISGGNEQFF	TGTGCCAGCAGCTTATCGATCAGCGGGGGGAATGAGCAGTTCTTC
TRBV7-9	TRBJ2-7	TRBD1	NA	CSSSLRTGVDQYF	TGTTCCAGCAGCTTACGCACAGGGGTCGATCAGTACTTC
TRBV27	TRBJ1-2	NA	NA	CASSLGHGYGYTF	TGTGCCAGCAGTTTAGGTCACGGCTATGGCTACACCTTC
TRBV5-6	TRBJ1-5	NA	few	CASSRGGGAGTSNQPQHF	TGTGCCAGCAGCCGAGGGGGTGGGGCCGGGACGAGCAATCAGCCCCAGCATTTT
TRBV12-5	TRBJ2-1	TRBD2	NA	CASGSGLARNNEQFF	TGTGCTAGTGGTTCCGGACTAGCGCGGAACAATGAGCAGTTCTTC
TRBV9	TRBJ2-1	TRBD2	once	CASSSSIAGTSGNEQFF	TGTGCCAGCAGCTCAAGTATCGCCGGGACTAGCGGCAATGAGCAGTTCTTC
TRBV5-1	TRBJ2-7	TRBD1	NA	CASSLRGQGGRYEQYF	TGCGCCAGCAGCCTCCGTGGACAGGGAGGAAGGTACGAGCAGTACTTC
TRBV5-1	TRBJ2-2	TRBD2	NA	CASSPNSGRVSGELFF	TGCGCCAGCAGCCCCAATAGCGGGAGGGTTTCCGGGGAGCTGTTTTTT
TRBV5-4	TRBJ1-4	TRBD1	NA	CASSSYRQGHEKLFF	TGTGCCAGCAGCTCGTACAGACAGGGGCATGAAAAACTGTTTTTT
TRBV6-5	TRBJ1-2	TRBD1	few	CASSSTGGGGYTF	TGTGCCAGCAGTTCAACAGGGGGAGGGGGCTACACCTTC
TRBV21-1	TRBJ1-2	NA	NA	CASSKSPWGQEGYGYTF	TGTGCCAGCAGCAAAAGCCCCTGGGGACAGGAGGGCTATGGCTACACCTTC
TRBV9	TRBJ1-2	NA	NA	CASSVAGAGGYTF	TGTGCCAGCAGCGTAGCAGGGGCGGGTGGCTACACCTTC
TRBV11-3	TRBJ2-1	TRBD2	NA	CASSPLRRGDFYNEQFF	TGTGCCAGCAGCCCCCTGCGGCGGGGGGACTTCTACAATGAGCAGTTCTTC
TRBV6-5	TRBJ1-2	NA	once	CASSLGTYYGYTF	TGTGCCAGCAGTTTAGGGACTTACTATGGCTACACCTTC
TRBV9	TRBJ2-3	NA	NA	CASSVGTYGGGTDTQYF	TGTGCCAGCAGCGTAGGGACTTACGGGGGTGGCACAGATACGCAGTATTTT
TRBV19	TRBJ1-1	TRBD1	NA	CASSAIQGARTEAFF	TGTGCCAGTAGTGCGATCCAGGGGGCGCGGACTGAAGCTTTCTTT
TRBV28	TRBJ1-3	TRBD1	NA	CASSFLTGGVGNTIYF	TGTGCCAGCAGTTTCTTGACAGGGGGCGTTGGAAACACCATATATTTT
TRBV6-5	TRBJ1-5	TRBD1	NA	CASRGQGPSNQPQHF	TGTGCCAGCAGAGGACAGGGGCCAAGCAATCAGCCCCAGCATTTT
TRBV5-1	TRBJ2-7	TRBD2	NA	CASSPTTSSSYEQYF	TGCGCCAGCAGCCCAACGACTAGCAGCTCCTACGAGCAGTACTTC
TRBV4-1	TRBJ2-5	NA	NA	CASSQAVLGGTQYF	TGCGCCAGCAGCCAAGCGGTACTCGGGGGGACCCAGTACTTC
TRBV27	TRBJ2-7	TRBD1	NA	CASSSHGQGYEQYF	TGTGCCAGCAGTTCCCACGGACAGGGGTACGAGCAGTACTTC
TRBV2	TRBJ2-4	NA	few	CAATRARVGIQYF	TGTGCCGCTACGAGGGCCCGGGTAGGCATTCAGTACTTC
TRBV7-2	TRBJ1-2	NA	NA	CASSLSRGGYGYTF	TGTGCCAGCAGCTTGAGTCGAGGGGGCTATGGCTACACCTTC
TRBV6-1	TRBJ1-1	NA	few	CASSQKSGTEAFF	TGTGCCAGCAGTCAGAAATCGGGCACTGAAGCTTTCTTT
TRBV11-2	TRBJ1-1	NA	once	CASSLEGLRGTEAFF	TGTGCCAGCAGCTTAGAGGGTTTGCGGGGCACTGAAGCTTTCTTT
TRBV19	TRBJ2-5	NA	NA	CASSIVRGETQYF	TGTGCCAGTAGTATAGTCAGGGGCGAGACCCAGTACTTC
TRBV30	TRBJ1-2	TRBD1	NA	CAWCPGTGAYGYTF	TGTGCCTGGTGTCCCGGGACAGGGGCCTATGGCTACACCTTC
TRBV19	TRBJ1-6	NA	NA	CASSIGVNSPLHF	TGTGCCAGTAGTATCGGAGTCAATTCACCCCTCCACTTT
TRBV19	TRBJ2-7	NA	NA	CASSPMSNDEQYF	TGTGCCAGTAGTCCGATGAGTAATGACGAGCAGTACTTC
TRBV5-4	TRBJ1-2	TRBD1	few	CASSWDRGYGYTF	TGTGCCAGCAGCTGGGACAGGGGCTATGGCTACACCTTC
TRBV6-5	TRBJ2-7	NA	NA	CASSYSVSSYEQYF	TGTGCCAGCAGTTACAGCGTCAGCTCCTACGAGCAGTACTTC
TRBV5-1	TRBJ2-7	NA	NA	CASSLDRGGHEQYF	TGCGCCAGCAGCTTGGATCGGGGTGGGCACGAGCAGTACTTC
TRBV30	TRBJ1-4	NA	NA	CAWREGSATNEKLFF	TGTGCCTGGAGAGAGGGTTCGGCAACTAATGAAAAACTGTTTTTT
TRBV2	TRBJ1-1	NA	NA	CASNGQGFPEAFF	TGTGCCAGCAACGGGCAGGGCTTCCCTGAAGCTTTCTTT
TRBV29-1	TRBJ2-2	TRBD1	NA	CSVARDRAGELFF	TGCAGCGTAGCCCGGGACAGGGCTGGGGAGCTGTTTTTT
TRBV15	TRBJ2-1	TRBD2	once	CATSRDLTLAGAYNEQFF	TGTGCCACCAGCAGAGATCTGACCTTGGCGGGAGCCTACAATGAGCAGTTCTTC
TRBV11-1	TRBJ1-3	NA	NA	CASSPSTGGNTIYF	TGTGCCAGCAGCCCGTCGACGGGGGGAAACACCATATATTTT
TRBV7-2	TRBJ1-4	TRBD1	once	CASSRDRFGEKLFF	TGTGCCAGCAGCCGGGACAGGTTTGGTGAAAAACTGTTTTTT
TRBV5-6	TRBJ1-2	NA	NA	CASSFGQPPNYGYTF	TGTGCCAGCAGCTTCGGACAGCCTCCTAACTATGGCTACACCTTC
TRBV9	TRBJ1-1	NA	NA	CASSLGQHYITEAFF	TGTGCCAGCAGCCTAGGACAACATTATATAACTGAAGCTTTCTTT
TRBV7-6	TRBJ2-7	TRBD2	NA	CASSTRTSGGPEQYF	TGTGCCAGCAGCACAAGGACTAGCGGGGGCCCCGAGCAGTACTTC
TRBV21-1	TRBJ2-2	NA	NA	CASSPQLVPGAGELFF	TGTGCCAGCAGCCCTCAATTGGTCCCTGGTGCGGGGGAGCTGTTTTTT
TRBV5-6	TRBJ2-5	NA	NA	CASSHLTRDGKNF	TGTGCCAGCAGCCACCTTACCCGGGATGGGAAGAACTTC
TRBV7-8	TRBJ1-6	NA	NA	CASSQLGTFYNSPLHF	TGTGCCAGCAGCCAACTCGGGACATTTTATAATTCACCCCTCCACTTT
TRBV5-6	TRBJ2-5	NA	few	CASSSRGFQTQYF	TGTGCCAGCAGCTCCAGGGGTTTCCAGACCCAGTACTTC
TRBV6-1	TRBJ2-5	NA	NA	CASTLTGPGETQYF	TGTGCCAGCACCCTAACAGGTCCCGGAGAGACCCAGTACTTC
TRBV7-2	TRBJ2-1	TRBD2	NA	CASSRGLHYNEQFF	TGTGCCAGCAGCCGGGGACTACATTACAATGAGCAGTTCTTC
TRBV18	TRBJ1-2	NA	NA	CASSPGQGDGYTF	TGTGCCAGCTCACCAGGGCAGGGTGACGGCTACACCTTC
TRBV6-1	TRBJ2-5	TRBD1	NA	CASITTGTGGLPQYF	TGTGCCAGCATTACTACCGGGACAGGGGGTCTTCCCCAGTACTTC
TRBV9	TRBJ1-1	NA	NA	CASRRGQNTEAFF	TGTGCCAGCCGCAGGGGACAGAACACTGAAGCTTTCTTT